This T cell receptor (beta chain) was sequenced during a study of blood T cells in healthy people across ages. Whole-study findings and limits: TCR beta diversity per million T cells fell roughly linearly with age. Naive CD4+ cells and diversity were both higher in long-lived donors than in aged donors.

A sample-barcoded 5' primer and a J-beta primer mix were used in a second PCR of about 7 to 11 cycles. TCRdb used MiXCR to reprocess the 5' RACE reads, holding one entry per CDR3 protein. The sample carries 1.5 million to 2 million distinct CDR3 sequences, approximately 28% recorded once. There are many counts of this clonotype. Antigen specificity is unknown. In germline, CDR1 is WSHSY, CDR2 SAAADI. Unmatched junction bases numbered 8, after V lost 5 bases and J lost 4 bases. The CDR3 is 15 residues long. This TCR derives from a woman aged 25 to 45 in good health. The source material was blood. J is TRBJ2-1 and V is TRBV10-2; TRBD2 aligns across 7 bases. CDR3 nucleotide sequence: TGCGCCAGCAGTCCCGGCGGGAGCGATTACAATGAGCAGTTCTTC. It yields the protein CASSPGGSDYNEQFF.